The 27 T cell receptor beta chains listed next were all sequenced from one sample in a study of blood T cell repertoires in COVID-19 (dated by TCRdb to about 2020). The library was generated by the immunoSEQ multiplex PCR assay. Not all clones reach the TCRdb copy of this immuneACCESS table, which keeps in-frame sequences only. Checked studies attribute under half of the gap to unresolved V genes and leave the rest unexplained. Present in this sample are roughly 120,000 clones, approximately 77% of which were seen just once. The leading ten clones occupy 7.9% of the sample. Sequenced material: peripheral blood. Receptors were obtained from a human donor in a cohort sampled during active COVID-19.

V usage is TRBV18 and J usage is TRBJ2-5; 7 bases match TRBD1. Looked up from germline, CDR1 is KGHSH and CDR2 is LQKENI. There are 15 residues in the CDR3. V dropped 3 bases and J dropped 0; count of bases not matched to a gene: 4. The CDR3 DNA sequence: TGTGCCAGCTCACCCGGACAGGCCTACCAAGAGACCCAGTACTTC. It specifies CASSPGQAYQETQYF.

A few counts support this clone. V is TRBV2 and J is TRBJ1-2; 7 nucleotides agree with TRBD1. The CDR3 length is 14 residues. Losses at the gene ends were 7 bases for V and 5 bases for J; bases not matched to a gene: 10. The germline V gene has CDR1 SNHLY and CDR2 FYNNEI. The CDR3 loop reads CASNAQGRQYGYTF. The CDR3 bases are TGTGCCAGCAACGCACAGGGGCGACAGTATGGCTACACCTTC.

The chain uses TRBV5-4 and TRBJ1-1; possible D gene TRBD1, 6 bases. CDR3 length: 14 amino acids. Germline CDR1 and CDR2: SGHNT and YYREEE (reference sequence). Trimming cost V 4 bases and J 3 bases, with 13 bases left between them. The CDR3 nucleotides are TGTGCCAGCAGCAACTTAGGGGGAGACACTGAAGCTTTCTTT. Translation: CASSNLGGDTEAFF. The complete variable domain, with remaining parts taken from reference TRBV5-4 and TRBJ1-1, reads ETGVTQSPTHLIKTRGQQVTLRCSSQSGHNTVSWYQQALGQGPQFIFQYYREEENGRGNFPPRFSGLQFPNYSSELNVNALELDDSALYLCASSNLGGDTEAFFGQGTRLTVV.

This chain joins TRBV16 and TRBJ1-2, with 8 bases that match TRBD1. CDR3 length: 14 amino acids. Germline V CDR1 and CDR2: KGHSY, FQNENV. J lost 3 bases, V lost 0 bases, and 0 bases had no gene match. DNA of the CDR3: TGTGCCAGCAGCCAATCACAGGGGGACTATGGCTACACCTTC. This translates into CASSQSQGDYGYTF.

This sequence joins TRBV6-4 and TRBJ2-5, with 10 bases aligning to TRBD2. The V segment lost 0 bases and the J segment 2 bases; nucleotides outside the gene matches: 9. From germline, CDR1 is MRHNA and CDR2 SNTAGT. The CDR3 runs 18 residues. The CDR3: CASSDSRIAGGPQETQYF. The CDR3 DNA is TGTGCCAGCAGTGACTCGCGCATAGCGGGGGGTCCTCAAGAGACCCAGTACTTC.

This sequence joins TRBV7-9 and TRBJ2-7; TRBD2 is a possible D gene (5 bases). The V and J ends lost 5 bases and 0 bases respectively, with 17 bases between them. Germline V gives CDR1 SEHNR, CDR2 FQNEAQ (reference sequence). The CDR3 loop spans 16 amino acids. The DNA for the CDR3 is TGTGCCAGCAGCCTACCTCCGGACTCGAGCTCCTACGAGCAGTACTTC. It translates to CASSLPPDSSSYEQYF.

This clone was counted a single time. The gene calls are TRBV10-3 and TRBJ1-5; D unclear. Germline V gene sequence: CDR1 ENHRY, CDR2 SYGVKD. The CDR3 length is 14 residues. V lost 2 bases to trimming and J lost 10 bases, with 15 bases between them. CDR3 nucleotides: TGTGCCATCAGTGAGGTGGAGGGCAGAGACCCCCAGCATTTT. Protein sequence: CAISEVEGRDPQHF.

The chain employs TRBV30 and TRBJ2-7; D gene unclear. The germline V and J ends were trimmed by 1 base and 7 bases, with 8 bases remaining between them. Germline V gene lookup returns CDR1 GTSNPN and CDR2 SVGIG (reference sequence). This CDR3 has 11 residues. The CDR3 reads CAWSELAEQYF. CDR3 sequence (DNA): TGTGCCTGGAGTGAGCTTGCGGAGCAGTACTTC.

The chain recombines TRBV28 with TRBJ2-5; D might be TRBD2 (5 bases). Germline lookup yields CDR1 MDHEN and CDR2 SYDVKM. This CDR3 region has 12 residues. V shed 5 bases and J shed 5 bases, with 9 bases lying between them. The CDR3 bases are TGTGCCAGCAGTCGGGGTCGCGAGACCCAGTACTTC. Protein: CASSRGRETQYF.

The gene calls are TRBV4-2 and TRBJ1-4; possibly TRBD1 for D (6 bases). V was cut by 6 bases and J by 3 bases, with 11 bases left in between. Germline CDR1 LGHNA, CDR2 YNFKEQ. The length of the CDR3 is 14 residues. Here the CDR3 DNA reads TGTGCCAGCAGTTTTGGACAGCCTAATGAAAAACTGTTTTTT. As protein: CASSFGQPNEKLFF.

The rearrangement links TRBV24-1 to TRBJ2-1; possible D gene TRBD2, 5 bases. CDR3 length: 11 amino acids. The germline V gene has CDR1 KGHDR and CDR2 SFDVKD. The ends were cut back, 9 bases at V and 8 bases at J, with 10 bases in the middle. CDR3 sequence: CATETRDEQFF. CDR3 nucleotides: TGTGCCACCGAAACTAGAGATGAGCAGTTCTTC.

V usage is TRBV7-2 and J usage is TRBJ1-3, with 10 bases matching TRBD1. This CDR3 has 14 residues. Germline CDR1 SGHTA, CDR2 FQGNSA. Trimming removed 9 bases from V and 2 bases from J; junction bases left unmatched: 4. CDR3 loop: CARRQGATGNTIYF. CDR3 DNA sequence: TGTGCCAGGAGACAGGGGGCAACTGGAAACACCATATATTTT.

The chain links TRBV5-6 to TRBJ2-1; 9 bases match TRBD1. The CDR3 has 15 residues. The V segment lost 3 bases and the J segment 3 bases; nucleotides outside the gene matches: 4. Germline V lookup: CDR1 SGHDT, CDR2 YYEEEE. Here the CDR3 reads CASSWDRELYNEQFF. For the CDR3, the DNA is TGTGCCAGCAGCTGGGACAGGGAACTCTACAATGAGCAGTTCTTC.

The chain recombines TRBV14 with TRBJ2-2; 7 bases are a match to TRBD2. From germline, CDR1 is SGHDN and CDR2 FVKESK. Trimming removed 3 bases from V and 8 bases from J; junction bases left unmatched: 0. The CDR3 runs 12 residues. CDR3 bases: TGTGCCAGCAGCCACGGGAGGGGGGAGCTGTTTTTT. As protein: CASSHGRGELFF.

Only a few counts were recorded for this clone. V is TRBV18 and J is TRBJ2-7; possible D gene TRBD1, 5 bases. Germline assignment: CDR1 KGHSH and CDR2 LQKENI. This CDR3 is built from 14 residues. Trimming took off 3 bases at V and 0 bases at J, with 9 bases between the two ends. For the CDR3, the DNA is TGTGCCAGCTCACCGGCCACAGGCTCCTACGAGCAGTACTTC. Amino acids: CASSPATGSYEQYF.

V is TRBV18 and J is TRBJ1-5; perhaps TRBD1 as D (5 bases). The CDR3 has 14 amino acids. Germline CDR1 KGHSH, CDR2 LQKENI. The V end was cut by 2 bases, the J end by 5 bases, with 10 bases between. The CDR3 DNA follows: TGTGCCAGCTCACCATCAGACAGCCATCAGCCCCAGCATTTT. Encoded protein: CASSPSDSHQPQHF.

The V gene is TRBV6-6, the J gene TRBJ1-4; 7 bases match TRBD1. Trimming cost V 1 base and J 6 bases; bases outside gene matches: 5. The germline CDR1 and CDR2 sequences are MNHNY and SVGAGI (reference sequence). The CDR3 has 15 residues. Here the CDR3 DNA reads TGTGCCAGCAGTTACTTAGACAGGGCAGATGAAAAACTGTTTTTT. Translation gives CASSYLDRADEKLFF.

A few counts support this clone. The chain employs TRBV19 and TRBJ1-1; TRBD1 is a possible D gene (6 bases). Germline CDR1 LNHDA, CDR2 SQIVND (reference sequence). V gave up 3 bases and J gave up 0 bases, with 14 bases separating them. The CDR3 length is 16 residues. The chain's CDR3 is CASSISRGRMNTEAFF. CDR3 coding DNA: TGTGCCAGTAGTATTAGCAGGGGCCGCATGAACACTGAAGCTTTCTTT.

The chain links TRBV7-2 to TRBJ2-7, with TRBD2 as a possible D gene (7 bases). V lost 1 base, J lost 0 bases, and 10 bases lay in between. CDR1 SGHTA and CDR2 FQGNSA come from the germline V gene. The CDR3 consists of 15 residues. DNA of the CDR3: TGTGCCAGCAGCTTAGAGGGGGGGGCCTCCTACGAGCAGTACTTC. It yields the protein CASSLEGGASYEQYF.

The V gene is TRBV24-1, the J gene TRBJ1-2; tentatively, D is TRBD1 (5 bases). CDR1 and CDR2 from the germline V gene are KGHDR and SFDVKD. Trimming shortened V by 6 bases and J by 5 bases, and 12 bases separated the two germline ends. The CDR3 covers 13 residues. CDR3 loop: CATSTGAGYGYTF. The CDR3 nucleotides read TGTGCCACCAGTACTGGGGCCGGTTATGGCTACACCTTC.

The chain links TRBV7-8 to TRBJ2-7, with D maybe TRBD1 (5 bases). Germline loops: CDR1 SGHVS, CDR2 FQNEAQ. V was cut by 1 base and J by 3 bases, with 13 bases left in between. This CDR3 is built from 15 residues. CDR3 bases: TGTGCCAGCAGCTTAGTCGACGACAGACACTACGAGCAGTACTTC. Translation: CASSLVDDRHYEQYF.

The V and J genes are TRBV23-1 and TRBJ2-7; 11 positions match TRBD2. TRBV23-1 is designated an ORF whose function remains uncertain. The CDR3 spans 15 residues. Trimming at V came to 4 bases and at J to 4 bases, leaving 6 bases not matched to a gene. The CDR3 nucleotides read TGCGCCAGCAGTCGCAAGACTAGCGGGGTATACGAGCAGTACTTC. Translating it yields CASSRKTSGVYEQYF.

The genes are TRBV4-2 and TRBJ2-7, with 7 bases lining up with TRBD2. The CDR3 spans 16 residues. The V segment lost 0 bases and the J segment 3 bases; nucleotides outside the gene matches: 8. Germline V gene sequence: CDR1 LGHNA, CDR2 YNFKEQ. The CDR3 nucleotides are TGTGCCAGCAGCCAAGAGAGGGCGGGAGACCGCTACGAGCAGTACTTC. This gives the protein CASSQERAGDRYEQYF.

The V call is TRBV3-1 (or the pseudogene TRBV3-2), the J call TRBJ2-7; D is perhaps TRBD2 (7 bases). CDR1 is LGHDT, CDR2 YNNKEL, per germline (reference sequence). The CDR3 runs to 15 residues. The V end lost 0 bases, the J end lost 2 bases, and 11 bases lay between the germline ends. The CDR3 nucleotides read TGTGCCAGCAGCCAAGAAAGGGGGGGCCCCTACGAGCAGTACTTC. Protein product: CASSQERGGPYEQYF.

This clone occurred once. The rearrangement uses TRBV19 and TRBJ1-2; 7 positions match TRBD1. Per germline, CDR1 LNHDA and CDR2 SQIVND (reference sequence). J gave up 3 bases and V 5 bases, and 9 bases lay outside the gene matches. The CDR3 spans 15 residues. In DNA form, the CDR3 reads TGTGCCAGTAGTCCCCAGACAGGGCAGGACTATGGCTACACCTTC. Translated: CASSPQTGQDYGYTF.

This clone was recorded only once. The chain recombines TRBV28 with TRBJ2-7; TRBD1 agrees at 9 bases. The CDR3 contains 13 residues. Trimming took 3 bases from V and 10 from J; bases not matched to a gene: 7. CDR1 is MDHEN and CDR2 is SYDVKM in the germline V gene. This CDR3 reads CASSFPGQGSQYF. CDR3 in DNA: TGTGCCAGCAGTTTCCCGGGACAGGGATCCCAGTACTTC. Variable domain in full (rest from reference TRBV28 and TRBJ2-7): DVKVTQSSRYLVKRTGEKVFLECVQDMDHENMFWYRQDPGLGLRLIYFSYDVKMKEKGDIPEGYSVSREKKERFSLILESASTNQTSMYLCASSFPGQGSQYFGPGTRLTVT.

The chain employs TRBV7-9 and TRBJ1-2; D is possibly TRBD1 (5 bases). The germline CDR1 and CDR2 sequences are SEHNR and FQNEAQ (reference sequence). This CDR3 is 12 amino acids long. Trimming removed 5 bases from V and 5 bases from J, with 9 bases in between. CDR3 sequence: CASSITGYGYTF. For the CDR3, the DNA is TGTGCCAGCAGCATAACAGGTTATGGCTACACCTTC. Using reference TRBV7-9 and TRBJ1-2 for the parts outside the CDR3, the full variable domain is DTGVSQNPRHKITKRGQNVTFRCDPISEHNRLYWYRQTLGQGPEFLTYFQNEAQLEKSRLLSDRFSAERPKGSFSTLEIQRTEQGDSAMYLCASSITGYGYTFGSGTRLTVV.